The rows below give T cell receptor beta chains drawn from one sample of a study of blood T cell repertoires in COVID-19. Profiling relied on immunoSEQ multiplex PCR, and the TCRdb table lists in-frame clones only, not all of them. Of 45,000 to 60,000 clones listed, under 95% were seen once; the top ten hold approximately 6.4%. The sample comprised peripheral blood. These receptors originate from a man between 65 and 79 years old with active COVID-19. Each CDR3 is given with its conserved first and last residue. Fields, in order: J gene, V gene, D gene, clone size, CDR3 protein, CDR3 DNA. The D gene is left open where the match is weak. Only some rows state a clone size, as once, few, many or a class for expanded clones.

j_call: TRBJ1-1
v_call: TRBV27
d_call: -
clone_size: -
cdr3_aa: CASSSTPTGRNTEAFF
cdr3_nt: TGTGCCAGCAGTTCAACCCCGACAGGTAGGAACACTGAAGCTTTCTTT

j_call: TRBJ1-3
v_call: TRBV5-1
d_call: -
clone_size: -
cdr3_aa: CASSLEGLSGNTIYF
cdr3_nt: TGCGCCAGCAGCTTGGAGGGGCTCTCTGGAAACACCATATATTTT

j_call: TRBJ2-7
v_call: TRBV28
d_call: -
clone_size: few
cdr3_aa: CASSWGGSPSYEQYF
cdr3_nt: TGTGCCAGCAGTTGGGGGGGCTCCCCCAGCTACGAGCAGTACTTC

j_call: TRBJ1-6
v_call: TRBV6-5
d_call: -
clone_size: -
cdr3_aa: CASSSLQGRNSPLHF
cdr3_nt: TGTGCCAGCAGTAGCCTACAGGGCCGTAATTCACCCCTCCACTTT

j_call: TRBJ1-5
v_call: TRBV2
d_call: TRBD1
clone_size: -
cdr3_aa: CASSGQGAWQPQHF
cdr3_nt: TGTGCCAGCAGTGGGCAGGGGGCTTGGCAGCCCCAGCATTTT

j_call: TRBJ1-1
v_call: TRBV29-1
d_call: TRBD1
clone_size: -
cdr3_aa: CSDRKQGYTEAFF
cdr3_nt: TGCAGCGACCGGAAACAGGGGTACACTGAAGCTTTCTTT

j_call: TRBJ1-6
v_call: TRBV6-5
d_call: -
clone_size: -
cdr3_aa: CASSYQGGGSPLHF
cdr3_nt: TGTGCCAGCAGTTACCAGGGAGGGGGATCACCCCTCCACTTT

j_call: TRBJ2-3
v_call: TRBV30
d_call: TRBD1
clone_size: -
cdr3_aa: CAWSSSGGTQYF
cdr3_nt: TGTGCCTGGAGTTCGTCAGGGGGAACGCAGTATTTT

j_call: TRBJ2-5
v_call: TRBV2
d_call: TRBD1
clone_size: -
cdr3_aa: CASTWTGILGETQYF
cdr3_nt: TGTGCCAGCACTTGGACAGGTATACTCGGAGAGACCCAGTACTTC

j_call: TRBJ2-7
v_call: TRBV3-1/TRBV3-2
d_call: -
clone_size: few
cdr3_aa: CASSRTEGALTYEQYF
cdr3_nt: TGTGCCAGCAGCCGGACCGAGGGAGCCCTTACCTACGAGCAGTACTTC

j_call: TRBJ2-5
v_call: TRBV7-9
d_call: -
clone_size: -
cdr3_aa: CASSRGVGPQETQYF
cdr3_nt: TGTGCCAGCAGCAGGGGTGTGGGGCCCCAAGAGACCCAGTACTTC

j_call: TRBJ2-3
v_call: TRBV20-1
d_call: -
clone_size: -
cdr3_aa: CSASTRSAASTDTQYF
cdr3_nt: TGCAGTGCTAGTACTAGGTCGGCGGCTAGCACAGATACGCAGTATTTT

j_call: TRBJ1-1
v_call: TRBV12-3/TRBV12-4
d_call: -
clone_size: -
cdr3_aa: CASSQFTEAFF
cdr3_nt: TGTGCCAGCAGTCAATTCACTGAAGCTTTCTTT

j_call: TRBJ2-1
v_call: TRBV5-4
d_call: -
clone_size: -
cdr3_aa: CASSSYPRGSSYNEQFF
cdr3_nt: TGTGCCAGCAGCTCCTACCCGCGGGGCAGCTCCTACAATGAGCAGTTCTTC

j_call: TRBJ1-5
v_call: TRBV6-1
d_call: -
clone_size: -
cdr3_aa: CASSEAVIVRPQHF
cdr3_nt: TGTGCCAGCAGTGAAGCGGTAATTGTGCGACCCCAGCATTTT

j_call: TRBJ1-1
v_call: TRBV27
d_call: -
clone_size: -
cdr3_aa: CASSPEDTEAFF
cdr3_nt: TGTGCCAGCAGTCCGGAGGACACTGAAGCTTTCTTT

j_call: TRBJ1-2
v_call: TRBV6-5
d_call: TRBD1
clone_size: -
cdr3_aa: CASRPPGGGYGYTF
cdr3_nt: TGTGCCAGCAGACCACCAGGGGGCGGCTATGGCTACACCTTC

j_call: TRBJ2-1
v_call: TRBV10-2
d_call: TRBD2
clone_size: -
cdr3_aa: CASSELIGLAGVMGHNEQFF
cdr3_nt: TGCGCCAGCAGTGAGTTGATAGGACTAGCGGGGGTAATGGGCCACAATGAGCAGTTCTTC

j_call: TRBJ2-7
v_call: TRBV30
d_call: TRBD2
clone_size: -
cdr3_aa: CAWDPGLAGGPYEQYF
cdr3_nt: TGTGCCTGGGACCCGGGACTAGCGGGGGGGCCCTACGAGCAGTACTTC

j_call: TRBJ2-7
v_call: TRBV5-5
d_call: TRBD1
clone_size: -
cdr3_aa: CASSMGQRSYEQYF
cdr3_nt: TGTGCCAGCAGCATGGGACAGCGCTCCTACGAGCAGTACTTC

j_call: TRBJ2-7
v_call: TRBV9
d_call: TRBD2
clone_size: once
cdr3_aa: CASSYRGLADEQYF
cdr3_nt: TGTGCCAGCAGCTACCGGGGACTAGCGGACGAGCAGTACTTC

j_call: TRBJ1-2
v_call: TRBV5-1
d_call: -
clone_size: -
cdr3_aa: CASSLGLERYGYTF
cdr3_nt: TGCGCCAGCAGCTTGGGACTGGAGCGTTATGGCTACACCTTC

j_call: TRBJ2-1
v_call: TRBV5-1
d_call: TRBD2
clone_size: -
cdr3_aa: CASSLGRGDNEQFF
cdr3_nt: TGCGCCAGCAGCTTGGGGCGGGGGGACAATGAGCAGTTCTTC

j_call: TRBJ1-1
v_call: TRBV18
d_call: TRBD1
clone_size: -
cdr3_aa: CASSPREGAHTEAFF
cdr3_nt: TGTGCCAGCTCACCTCGGGAGGGGGCCCACACTGAAGCTTTCTTT

j_call: TRBJ2-5
v_call: TRBV5-4
d_call: -
clone_size: -
cdr3_aa: CASSSRLRGRQETQYF
cdr3_nt: TGTGCCAGCAGCTCAAGACTCAGGGGCCGACAAGAGACCCAGTACTTC

j_call: TRBJ1-2
v_call: TRBV3-1/TRBV3-2
d_call: -
clone_size: -
cdr3_aa: CASSQEEGGRIYGYTF
cdr3_nt: TGTGCCAGCAGCCAAGAGGAAGGGGGACGGATCTATGGCTACACCTTC

j_call: TRBJ2-5
v_call: TRBV10-1
d_call: TRBD1
clone_size: -
cdr3_aa: CASSVGRGLLETQYF
cdr3_nt: TGCGCCAGCAGTGTAGGCAGGGGGCTTTTGGAGACCCAGTACTTC

j_call: TRBJ2-7
v_call: TRBV5-5
d_call: TRBD1
clone_size: -
cdr3_aa: CASSQTDRVHEQYF
cdr3_nt: TGTGCCAGCAGCCAAACGGACAGGGTCCACGAGCAGTACTTC

j_call: TRBJ1-1
v_call: TRBV1
d_call: -
clone_size: once
cdr3_aa: CTSSQGTGPAEAFF
cdr3_nt: TGCACCAGCAGCCAAGGGACAGGACCCGCTGAAGCTTTCTTT

j_call: TRBJ2-2
v_call: TRBV7-3
d_call: TRBD1
clone_size: -
cdr3_aa: CASSQDRVNTGELFF
cdr3_nt: TGTGCCAGCAGTCAGGACAGGGTGAACACCGGGGAGCTGTTTTTT

j_call: TRBJ2-4
v_call: TRBV27
d_call: -
clone_size: -
cdr3_aa: CASGSARNIQYF
cdr3_nt: TGTGCCAGTGGAAGTGCTAGGAACATTCAGTACTTC

j_call: TRBJ1-1
v_call: TRBV19
d_call: -
clone_size: -
cdr3_aa: CASSTRQRIRTEAFF
cdr3_nt: TGTGCCAGTAGTACCCGACAGCGTATACGAACTGAAGCTTTCTTT

j_call: TRBJ1-5
v_call: TRBV7-2
d_call: -
clone_size: -
cdr3_aa: CASSLAPGYSNQPQHF
cdr3_nt: TGTGCCAGCAGCTTAGCGCCCGGGTATAGCAATCAGCCCCAGCATTTT

j_call: TRBJ2-5
v_call: TRBV5-1
d_call: -
clone_size: -
cdr3_aa: CASSLGGGVETQYF
cdr3_nt: TGCGCCAGCAGCTTAGGAGGCGGGGTTGAGACCCAGTACTTC

j_call: TRBJ2-2
v_call: TRBV27
d_call: -
clone_size: -
cdr3_aa: CASSLSGRNTGELFF
cdr3_nt: TGTGCCAGCAGTTTATCGGGCAGAAACACCGGGGAGCTGTTTTTT

j_call: TRBJ1-1
v_call: TRBV7-9
d_call: -
clone_size: -
cdr3_aa: CASSFRGGDTEAFF
cdr3_nt: TGTGCCAGCAGCTTCAGGGGAGGGGACACTGAAGCTTTCTTT

j_call: TRBJ1-2
v_call: TRBV2
d_call: -
clone_size: -
cdr3_aa: CASSELLVAGANYGYTF
cdr3_nt: TGTGCCAGCAGTGAACTGTTAGTTGCAGGGGCTAACTATGGCTACACCTTC

j_call: TRBJ2-2
v_call: TRBV11-2
d_call: -
clone_size: -
cdr3_aa: CASSPIQGYGELFF
cdr3_nt: TGTGCCAGCAGCCCAATTCAGGGGTACGGGGAGCTGTTTTTT

j_call: TRBJ2-3
v_call: TRBV5-1
d_call: TRBD2
clone_size: -
cdr3_aa: CASSERGGPDTQYF
cdr3_nt: TGCGCCAGCAGCGAGCGGGGGGGCCCAGATACGCAGTATTTT

j_call: TRBJ2-5
v_call: TRBV3-1/TRBV3-2
d_call: -
clone_size: -
cdr3_aa: CASSQWASDGTQYF
cdr3_nt: TGTGCCAGCAGCCAATGGGCTAGCGATGGGACCCAGTACTTC

j_call: TRBJ1-6
v_call: TRBV7-2
d_call: TRBD1
clone_size: -
cdr3_aa: CASSLPGQGDNSPLHF
cdr3_nt: TGTGCCAGCAGCCTACCCGGACAGGGAGATAATTCACCCCTCCACTTT

j_call: TRBJ2-5
v_call: TRBV7-8
d_call: TRBD2
clone_size: -
cdr3_aa: CASSLGLAGVIQETQYF
cdr3_nt: TGTGCCAGCAGCTTGGGACTAGCGGGGGTGATCCAAGAGACCCAGTACTTC

j_call: TRBJ1-2
v_call: TRBV7-9
d_call: -
clone_size: few
cdr3_aa: CASSLAGAANYGYTF
cdr3_nt: TGTGCCAGCAGCTTAGCAGGGGCAGCTAACTATGGCTACACCTTC

j_call: TRBJ2-7
v_call: TRBV19
d_call: TRBD1
clone_size: -
cdr3_aa: CASRVRDRGYEQYF
cdr3_nt: TGTGCCAGTAGGGTCCGGGACAGGGGCTACGAGCAGTACTTC

j_call: TRBJ1-5
v_call: TRBV5-1
d_call: TRBD1
clone_size: few
cdr3_aa: CASSLGGQSNQPQHF
cdr3_nt: TGCGCCAGCAGCTTGGGGGGACAGAGCAATCAGCCCCAGCATTTT